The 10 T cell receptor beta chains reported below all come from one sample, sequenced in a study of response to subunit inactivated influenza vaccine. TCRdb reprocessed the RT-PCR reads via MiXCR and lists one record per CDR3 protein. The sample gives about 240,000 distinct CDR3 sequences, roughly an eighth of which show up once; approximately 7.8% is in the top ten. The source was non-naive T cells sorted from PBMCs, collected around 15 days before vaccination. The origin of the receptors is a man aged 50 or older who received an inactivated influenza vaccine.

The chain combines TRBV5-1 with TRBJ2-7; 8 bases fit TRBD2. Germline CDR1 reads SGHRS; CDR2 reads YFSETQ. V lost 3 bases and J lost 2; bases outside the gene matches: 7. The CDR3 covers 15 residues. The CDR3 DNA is TGCGCCAGCAGCTCGGGAGGGACGGTAACCTACGAGCAGTACTTC. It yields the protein CASSSGGTVTYEQYF.

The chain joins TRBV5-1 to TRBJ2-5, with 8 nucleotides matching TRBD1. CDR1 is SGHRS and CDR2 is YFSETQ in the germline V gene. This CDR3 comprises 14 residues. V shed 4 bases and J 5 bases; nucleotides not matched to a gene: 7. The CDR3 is CASSIQGARETQYF. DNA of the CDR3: TGCGCCAGCAGCATTCAGGGGGCGAGGGAGACCCAGTACTTC.

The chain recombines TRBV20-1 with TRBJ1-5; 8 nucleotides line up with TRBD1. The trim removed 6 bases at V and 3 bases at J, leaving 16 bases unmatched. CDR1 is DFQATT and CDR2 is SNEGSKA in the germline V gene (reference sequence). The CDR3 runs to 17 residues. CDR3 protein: CSAKDIEGQGSNQPQHF. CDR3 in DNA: TGCAGTGCCAAAGATATTGAAGGACAGGGTTCCAATCAGCCCCAGCATTTT.

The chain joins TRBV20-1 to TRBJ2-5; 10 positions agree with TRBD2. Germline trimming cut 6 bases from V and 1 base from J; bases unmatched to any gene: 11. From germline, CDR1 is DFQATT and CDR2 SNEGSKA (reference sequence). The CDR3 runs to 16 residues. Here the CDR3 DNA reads TGCAGTGCCCCAAGTCTAGCGGGGGCCATCCAAGAGACCCAGTACTTC. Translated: CSAPSLAGAIQETQYF.

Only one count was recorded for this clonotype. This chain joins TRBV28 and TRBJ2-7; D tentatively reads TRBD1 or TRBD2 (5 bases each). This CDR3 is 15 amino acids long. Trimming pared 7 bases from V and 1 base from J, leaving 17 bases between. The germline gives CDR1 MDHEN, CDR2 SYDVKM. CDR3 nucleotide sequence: TGTGCCAGCAACATTGGGACGGCTCCATCCTACGAGCAGTACTTC. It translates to CASNIGTAPSYEQYF.

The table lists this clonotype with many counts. CDR3 sequence reads: CASSFWDRDNSPLHF. The CDR3 DNA follows: TGTGCCAGCAGCTTCTGGGACAGGGATAATTCACCCCTCCACTTT. The chain has TRBV7-2 and TRBJ1-6, with TRBD1 matching over 9 bases. Per germline, CDR1 SGHTA and CDR2 FQGNSA. The CDR3 totals 15 residues. Trimming cost V 3 bases and J 5 bases; bases outside gene matches: 2.

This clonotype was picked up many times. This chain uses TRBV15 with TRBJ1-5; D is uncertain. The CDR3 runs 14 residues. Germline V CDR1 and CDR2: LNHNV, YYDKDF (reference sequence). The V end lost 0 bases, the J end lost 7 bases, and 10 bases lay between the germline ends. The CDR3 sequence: CATSREQISQPQHF. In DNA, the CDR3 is TGTGCCACCAGCAGAGAACAAATCAGCCAGCCCCAGCATTTT.

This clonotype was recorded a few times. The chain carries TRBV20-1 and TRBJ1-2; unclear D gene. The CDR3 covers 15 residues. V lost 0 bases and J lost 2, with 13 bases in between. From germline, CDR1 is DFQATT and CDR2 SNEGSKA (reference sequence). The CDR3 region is CSARDQLTLNYGYTF. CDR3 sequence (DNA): TGCAGTGCTAGAGATCAGTTAACACTCAACTATGGCTACACCTTC.

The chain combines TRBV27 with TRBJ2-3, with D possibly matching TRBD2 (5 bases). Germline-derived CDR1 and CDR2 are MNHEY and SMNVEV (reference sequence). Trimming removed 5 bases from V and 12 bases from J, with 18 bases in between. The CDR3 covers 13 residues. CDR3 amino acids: CASSPSPLAPQYF. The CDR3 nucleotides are TGTGCCAGCAGTCCGAGTCCGCTAGCCCCCCAGTATTTT.

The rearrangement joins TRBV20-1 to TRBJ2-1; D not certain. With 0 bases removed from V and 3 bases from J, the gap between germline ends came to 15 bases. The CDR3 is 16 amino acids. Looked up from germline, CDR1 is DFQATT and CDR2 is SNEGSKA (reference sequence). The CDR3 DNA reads TGCAGTGCTAGAGAACCCTTAAGAGTGAACTACAATGAGCAGTTCTTC. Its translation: CSAREPLRVNYNEQFF.